Following are 16 T cell receptor beta chains from one sample sequenced in a study of regulatory T cells in long-lasting Graves disease. CDR3-region Arm-PCR and iRepertoire HTBI primers produced the TCR beta libraries. Using its own MiXCR run on the multiplex PCR reads, TCRdb lists one record per CDR3 protein. The sample yields under 450,000 distinct CDR3 sequences, roughly 17% seen once. The time point here: newly diagnosed GD, antithyroid drugs for less than 3 months. PBMC RNA was the source of the TCR library. The same sample was also studied in work on T cells in Graves' hyperthyroidism and ophthalmopathy.

The sequences come from peripheral blood mononuclear cells (PBMCs), collected at new diagnosis, from a patient treated with antithyroid drugs. The receptors derive from a woman under 30 with Graves disease.

This clonotype was recorded once. The chain joins TRBV14 to TRBJ1-4; D remains ambiguous. Per the germline V gene, CDR1 is SGHDN and CDR2 is FVKESK. CDR3 size: 15 residues. Trimming removed 3 bases at V and 8 bases at J, with 16 bases between. CDR3 nucleotides: TGTGCCAGCAGCCAGACGTTGGGCCAAGGGGAAAAACTGTTTTTT. Protein: CASSQTLGQGEKLFF.

This clonotype was counted at least ten times. V usage is TRBV7-8 and J usage is TRBJ2-7; perhaps TRBD1 as D (6 bases). Trimming left V 2 bases short and J 7 bases short, with 18 bases between. Germline CDR1 is SGHVS and CDR2 is FQNEAQ. This CDR3 comprises 15 residues. This CDR3 reads CASSLLGTSQWEQYF. The DNA of the CDR3 is TGTGCCAGCAGCTTACTGGGGACATCCCAGTGGGAGCAGTACTTC.

This clonotype was detected many times. Here the CDR3 reads CSARSVAGVLNEQYF. CDR3 sequence (DNA): TGCAGTGCTAGATCTGTAGCGGGAGTACTGAACGAGCAGTACTTC. The chain employs TRBV20-1 and TRBJ2-7; 9 positions match TRBD2. Trimming removed 2 bases from V and 5 bases from J; junction bases left unmatched: 10. This CDR3 comprises 15 residues. The germline gives CDR1 DFQATT, CDR2 SNEGSKA (reference sequence).

This clonotype was picked up many times. This sequence joins TRBV2 and TRBJ2-7; no firm D call. Deletions cut 3 bases from V and 6 bases from J, with 9 bases between. The CDR3 sequence is 12 residues long. CDR1 SNHLY and CDR2 FYNNEI come from the germline V gene. The CDR3 DNA reads TGTGCCAGCAGTGATATCCGGATCGAGCAGTACTTC. Residues: CASSDIRIEQYF.

This clonotype was recorded at least ten times. The chain is built from TRBV5-1 and TRBJ2-5; no clear D. CDR1 is SGHRS, CDR2 YFSETQ, per germline. Trimming removed 3 bases at V and 4 bases at J, with 16 bases between. The CDR3 totals 15 residues. The CDR3 nucleotides are TGCGCCAGCAGCTCGGAACGCGGATACGGAGAGACCCAGTACTTC. It yields the protein CASSSERGYGETQYF. The entire variable domain, with the rest obtained from reference TRBV5-1 and TRBJ2-5, is as follows: KAGVTQTPRYLIKTRGQQVTLSCSPISGHRSVSWYQQTPGQGLQFLFEYFSETQRNKGNFPGRFSGRQFSNSRSEMNVSTLELGDSALYLCASSSERGYGETQYFGPGTRLLVL.

This clonotype showed up many times. The J gene is TRBJ2-1, the V gene TRBV6-2 or TRBV6-3; 9 bases fit TRBD1. The V gene's germline CDR1 is MNHEY and CDR2 SVGEGT. The CDR3 consists of 14 residues. The trim removed 0 bases at V and 6 bases at J, leaving 0 bases unmatched. The CDR3 DNA reads as TGTGCCAGCAGTTACTCGACAGGGGGCAATGAGCAGTTCTTC. Its protein is CASSYSTGGNEQFF.

This clonotype appeared many times. The chain recombines TRBV20-1 with TRBJ1-6; D unresolved. The CDR3 is made up of 9 amino acids. Germline V CDR1 and CDR2: DFQATT, SNEGSKA (reference sequence). Trimming removed 7 bases from V and 11 bases from J, with 6 bases in between. CDR3 protein: CSVMAPLHF. The CDR3 region has the DNA TGCAGTGTGATGGCACCCCTCCACTTT.

There are many counts of this clonotype. The gene calls are TRBV14 and TRBJ2-1, with a possible D match to TRBD1 (6 bases). The V gene lost 1 base and the J gene lost 6 bases, with 7 bases spanning the gap. Germline CDR1 is SGHDN and CDR2 is FVKESK. The CDR3 runs 13 residues. As DNA, the CDR3 is TGTGCCAGCAGCCAAGGCAGGGGCAATGAGCAGTTCTTC. This sequence encodes CASSQGRGNEQFF.

This clonotype was counted between two and nine times. The rearrangement links TRBV5-5 to TRBJ1-4, with D unresolved. The length of the CDR3 is 14 residues. CDR1 SGHKS and CDR2 YYEKEE come from the germline V gene (reference sequence). Trimming stripped 2 bases from V and 3 bases from J, with 8 bases between. CDR3: CASSFWVSNEKLFF. CDR3 nucleotide sequence: TGTGCCAGCAGCTTTTGGGTCTCTAATGAAAAACTGTTTTTT.

There are many counts of this clonotype. V is TRBV20-1 and J is TRBJ2-1; D gene uncertain. The V and J ends lost 4 bases and 2 bases respectively, with 12 bases between them. The CDR3 sequence is 14 residues long. Germline V gene data show CDR1 as DFQATT and CDR2 as SNEGSKA (reference sequence). The CDR3 nucleotides read TGCAGTGCTATGATATTGGACGCCTACAATGAGCAGTTCTTC. Protein: CSAMILDAYNEQFF.

In this sample, this clonotype turned up many times. The chain employs TRBV5-1 and TRBJ2-1; 9 nucleotides match TRBD2. The CDR3 length is 16 residues. The junction had 8 bases not matched to a gene; V was cut back by 4 bases and J by 3 bases. From germline, CDR1 is SGHRS and CDR2 YFSETQ. CDR3 sequence (DNA): TGCGCCAGCAGCCCGGGGGTGACTAGCGGCTACAATGAGCAGTTCTTC. This encodes CASSPGVTSGYNEQFF.

This clonotype has at least ten counts. V usage is TRBV6-1 and J usage is TRBJ1-1; D unresolved. Trimming took off 4 bases at V and 11 bases at J, with 14 bases between the two ends. Germline CDR1 reads MNHNS; CDR2 reads SASEGT. The CDR3 is 12 amino acids. The CDR3 DNA reads as TGTGCCAGCAGTGCCACGGGTCAGTTGGCTTTCTTT. It codes for CASSATGQLAFF.

This clonotype was counted ten times or more. The chain uses TRBV12-3 or TRBV12-4 and TRBJ2-7; D unresolved. The CDR3 runs to 11 residues. Trimming stripped 7 bases from V and 2 bases from J, with 6 bases between. CDR3 nucleotide sequence: TGTGCCAGCACCCGGGCCTACGAGCAGTACTTC. This codes for CASTRAYEQYF.

This clonotype was seen repeatedly, ten times or more. The rearrangement links TRBV3-1 to TRBJ1-5; D unclear. Germline loops: CDR1 LGHDT, CDR2 YNNKEL (reference sequence). The CDR3 runs to 14 residues. Trimming removed 4 bases from V and 4 bases from J, with 11 bases in between. The CDR3 DNA sequence: TGTGCCAGCAGCCTTACCACAGCTAATCAGCCCCAGCATTTT. Protein sequence: CASSLTTANQPQHF.

This clonotype was picked up many times. The DNA for the CDR3 is TGCGCCAGCAGAGGGGCCGGGCGTCGGTCCTACGAGCAGTACTTC. Its protein product is CASRGAGRRSYEQYF. The V and J genes are TRBV5-1 and TRBJ2-7; tentatively, D is TRBD1 (5 bases). V dropped 5 bases and J dropped 1 base, with 16 bases sitting between them. The CDR3 runs 15 residues. Germline CDR1 and CDR2: SGHRS and YFSETQ.

This clonotype was picked up many times. The CDR3, as DNA: TGTGCCAGCAGCTTAGTGTCCGGGGGCCTCTACGAGCAGTACTTC. Translated, it gives CASSLVSGGLYEQYF. This chain uses TRBV11-2 with TRBJ2-7, with D tentatively TRBD1 or TRBD2 (6 bases each). Per the germline V gene, CDR1 is SGHAT and CDR2 is FQNNGV. The germline V and J ends were trimmed by 1 base and 3 bases, with 13 bases remaining between them. The CDR3 length is 15 residues.